These 3 T cell receptor beta chains came from one sample sequenced in a study of blood T cell repertoires in COVID-19. Only in-frame clones appear in the TCRdb table, and some are missing; sequencing was by immunoSEQ multiplex PCR. The table has a few hundred thousand clones, 80% to 90% seen once; the top ten hold about 0.93%. What was sequenced was peripheral blood. The receptors were sampled from a middle-aged man with acute or convalescent COVID-19.

J is TRBJ2-3 and V is TRBV7-6, with D possibly matching TRBD2 (6 bases). This CDR3 has 22 residues. Germline CDR1 SGHVS, CDR2 FNYEAQ. The V end was cut by 1 base, the J end by 2 bases, with 31 bases between. The CDR3 DNA reads TGTGCCAGCAGCTTAGTAGTCGGGGGTGGGCTCTACCGTGAGGCCTCCACAGATACGCAGTATTTT. Protein product: CASSLVVGGGLYREASTDTQYF.

The chain has TRBV15 and TRBJ1-4, with 10 bases that match TRBD1. Germline V CDR1 and CDR2: LNHNV, YYDKDF (reference sequence). With V trimmed by 0 bases and J by 6 bases, 4 bases remained unmatched. The CDR3 sequence is 16 residues long. The CDR3 DNA is TGTGCCACCAGCAGAGATGTTGGGACAGGGGATGAAAAACTGTTTTTT. Protein sequence: CATSRDVGTGDEKLFF.

The genes are TRBV19 and TRBJ2-5; 9 positions match TRBD2. Germline lookup yields CDR1 LNHDA and CDR2 SQIVND (reference sequence). The junction had 8 bases not matched to a gene; V was cut back by 5 bases and J by 1 base. The CDR3 consists of 16 residues. The CDR3: CASSFASGASQETQYF. The CDR3 region has the DNA TGTGCCAGTAGTTTCGCTAGCGGGGCCAGCCAAGAGACCCAGTACTTC. Complete variable domain (other parts from reference TRBV19 and TRBJ2-5): DGGITQSPKYLFRKEGQNVTLSCEQNLNHDAMYWYRQDPGQGLRLIYYSQIVNDFQKGDIAEGYSVSREKKESFPLTVTSAQKNPTAFYLCASSFASGASQETQYFGPGTRLLVL.